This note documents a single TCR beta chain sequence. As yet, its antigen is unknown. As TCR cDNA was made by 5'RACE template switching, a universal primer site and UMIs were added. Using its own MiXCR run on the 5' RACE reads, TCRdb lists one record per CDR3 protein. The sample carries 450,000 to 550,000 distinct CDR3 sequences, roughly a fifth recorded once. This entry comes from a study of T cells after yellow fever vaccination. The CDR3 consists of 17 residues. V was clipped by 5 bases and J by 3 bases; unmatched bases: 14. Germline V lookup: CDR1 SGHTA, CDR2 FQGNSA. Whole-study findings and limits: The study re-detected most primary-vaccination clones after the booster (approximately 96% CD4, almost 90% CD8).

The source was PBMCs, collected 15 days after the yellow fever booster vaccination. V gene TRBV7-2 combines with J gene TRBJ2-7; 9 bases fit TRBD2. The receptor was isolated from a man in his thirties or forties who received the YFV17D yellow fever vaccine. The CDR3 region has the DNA TGTGCCAGCAGCCCTACCTTAGCGGGAGCGGGTAGCTACGAGCAGTACTTC. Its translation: CASSPTLAGAGSYEQYF. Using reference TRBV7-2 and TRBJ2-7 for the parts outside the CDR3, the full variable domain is GAGVSQSPSNKVTEKGKDVELRCDPISGHTALYWYRQSLGQGLEFLIYFQGNSAPDKSGLPSDRFSAERTGGSVSTLTIQRTQQEDSAVYLCASSPTLAGAGSYEQYFGPGTRLTVT.